What follows is one T cell receptor (beta chain) and its context. The antigen this receptor binds is unknown. No much larger clonotype is one base removed from it; base qualities were not supplied. This sample is drawn from a study of blood T cell repertoires in COVID-19 (dated by TCRdb to 2018 to 2021). At the level of the whole study: Collaborator samples came from the United States, Italy and Spain and covered acute and convalescent phases of COVID-19. HLA class I and class II types, where available, came from metadata supplied by the sample provider rather than from assay-based typing. Samples were obtained from the ongoing ImmuneRACE study (first 160 participants) and from over 1,000 subjects provided by 6 global collaborators. Deeply sampled blood TCRbeta repertoires from subjects exposed to, actively infected with, or recovered from COVID-19 were included in the dataset. Sample metadata almost always included a de-identified subject ID, COVID-19 status, age in years and sex. The material from the prospective study consisted of cDNA or gDNA derived from T cells, B-cell-depleted T cells, or PBMCs. The repertoires were made available in a free public database intended to serve as a resource for research on the immune response to SARS-CoV-2.

Ends trimmed: V by 3 bases, J by 4 bases; bases unmatched to a gene: 7. The germline V gene supplies CDR1 SGDLS and CDR2 YYNGEE. The CDR3 runs 15 residues from the cysteine to the phenylalanine. Kept here is only the CDR3 DNA, which spans 45 bases and is read in frame from base 1. The collaborating institutions used their own protocols to collect whole blood in K2EDTA tubes. For TCRbeta analysis, collaborators shipped samples in one of three forms: frozen whole blood, isolated PBMCs, or DNA extracted from either of those sample types. TCRbeta CDR3 regions were amplified from genomic DNA by means of the immunoSEQ Assay, a bias-controlled multiplex PCR. As for the authors' bioinformatics: The number of nucleated cells in each sample was estimated from the amplification of reference gene primers within the assay. Sequence reads were collapsed and filtered to measure the absolute abundance of every unique TCRbeta CDR3 rearrangement. For each sample, productive Simpson clonality was calculated as the square root of Simpson's diversity index across productive rearrangements. In TCRdb, the immuneACCESS table is reduced to in-frame sequences with V and J assigned. These tables do not hold every clone; where another copy was compared, an unresolved V gene accounts for under half, and the others remain unexplained. The DNA gave D and trimming, while V, J and clone size come from that table. The sample includes about 100,000 clones, with around 88% observed a single time. Of the sample, 4.5% to 6.5% falls within the top ten clones.

Overall study results and their limits: The amount of clinical and demographic metadata varied by source and participant and was provided uncurated.

The rearrangement joined TRBV9 to TRBJ2-7; 10 nucleotides in the junction match TRBD1. This TCR was recovered from a human donor in a cohort sampled during active COVID-19. Sequenced input: peripheral blood. This receptor has the CDR3 CASSGGTGDWYEQYF. The sequence in DNA is TGTGCCAGCAGCGGGGGGACAGGGGATTGGTACGAGCAGTACTTC.